These 20 T cell receptor beta chains originate from one sample sequenced in a study of beta chain features in type 1 diabetes. The authors reverse transcribed all of the isolated RNA, so sequencing captured expressed TCRB transcripts. Data came from immunoSEQ multiplex PCR; TCRdb stores just in-frame clones and leaves some out. The profile shows 620,000 or so clones, roughly 16% of them singletons. Input material: naive CD4+ T cells from blood. These receptors all stem from a man aged 18 to 29 in good health.

This chain uses TRBV7-2 with TRBJ2-7; D call uncertain. Per the germline V gene, CDR1 is SGHTA and CDR2 is FQGNSA. The CDR3 totals 14 residues. V dropped 5 bases and J dropped 3 bases, with 14 bases sitting between them. As DNA, the CDR3 is TGTGCCAGCAGCCCCGTAAAGTCAATCTACGAGCAGTACTTC. Amino acid sequence: CASSPVKSIYEQYF.

This sequence joins TRBV7-9 and TRBJ2-7, with 14 bases fitting TRBD2. The CDR3 covers 16 residues. V dropped 5 bases and J dropped 3; count of bases not matched to a gene: 6. Germline V gene sequence: CDR1 SEHNR, CDR2 FQNEAQ (reference sequence). The CDR3 nucleotides read TGTGCCAGCAGCCTTTGGACTAGCGGGAGGAACTACGAGCAGTACTTC. Translating it yields CASSLWTSGRNYEQYF. The full variable domain, with the rest looked up from reference TRBV7-9 and TRBJ2-7, is DTGVSQNPRHKITKRGQNVTFRCDPISEHNRLYWYRQTLGQGPEFLTYFQNEAQLEKSRLLSDRFSAERPKGSFSTLEIQRTEQGDSAMYLCASSLWTSGRNYEQYFGPGTRLTVT.

The chain uses TRBV6-6 and TRBJ2-7, with D possibly matching TRBD1 (6 bases). CDR3 length: 13 residues. The V gene's germline CDR1 is MNHNY and CDR2 SVGAGI (reference sequence). Trimming cost V 4 bases and J 4 bases, with 11 bases left between them. This CDR3 reads CASSSNRVYEQYF. As DNA, the CDR3 is TGTGCCAGCAGTTCAAACAGGGTATACGAGCAGTACTTC.

This clone turned up a few times. The V call is TRBV10-3, the J call TRBJ2-2; D might be TRBD1 (5 bases). This CDR3 comprises 14 residues. Trimming removed 3 bases from V and 4 bases from J, with 9 bases in between. Germline V gene sequence: CDR1 ENHRY, CDR2 SYGVKD. CDR3 amino acids: CAISDYRSTGELFF. The CDR3, as DNA: TGTGCCATCAGTGACTACAGGTCCACCGGGGAGCTGTTTTTT.

This clone was detected a few times. The genes are TRBV4-2 and TRBJ2-3; 8 nucleotides agree with TRBD2. The CDR3 runs 14 residues. Germline V gene lookup returns CDR1 LGHNA and CDR2 YNFKEQ. J was trimmed by 4 bases and V by 1 base; bases with no gene match: 1. The CDR3 sequence: CASSQAGRADTQYF. The DNA for the CDR3 is TGTGCCAGCAGCCAAGCCGGGAGGGCAGATACGCAGTATTTT.

This clone was recorded a few times. The chain couples TRBV6-4 to TRBJ1-2, with D tentatively TRBD1 (5 bases). The V gene's germline CDR1 is MRHNA and CDR2 SNTAGT. The V gene lost 4 bases and the J gene lost 8 bases, with 20 bases spanning the gap. This CDR3 spans 15 amino acids. The CDR3 region is CASSATHGATFGYTF. In DNA form, the CDR3 reads TGTGCCAGCAGTGCTACGCACGGGGCGACCTTCGGCTACACCTTC.

The rearrangement uses TRBV30 and TRBJ1-6, with a weak D call TRBD1 (5 bases). CDR1 and CDR2 from the germline V gene are GTSNPN and SVGIG (reference sequence). Trimming took off 5 bases at V and 9 bases at J, with 23 bases between the two ends. This CDR3 comprises 16 residues. CDR3 DNA sequence: TGTGCCTGGTTCCCCGCCAGCGCGGGGCGCGGTTCACCCCTCCACTTT. Translated, it gives CAWFPASAGRGSPLHF.

This clone was counted a few times. V and J are TRBV5-4 and TRBJ2-3; no definite D call. CDR1 SGHNT and CDR2 YYREEE come from the germline V gene (reference sequence). The V end was cut by 2 bases, the J end by 6 bases, with 4 bases between. The CDR3 is 11 amino acids. The chain's CDR3 is CASSFRDTQYF. Written as DNA, the CDR3 is TGTGCCAGCAGCTTTCGGGATACGCAGTATTTT.

The chain has TRBV4-2 and TRBJ1-5; D might be TRBD1 (5 bases). Germline-derived CDR1 and CDR2 are LGHNA and YNFKEQ. V lost 0 bases and J lost 3, with 9 bases in between. The CDR3 covers 15 residues. The DNA for the CDR3 is TGTGCCAGCAGCCAAGAGGGCAGGGACAATCAGCCCCAGCATTTT. Protein: CASSQEGRDNQPQHF.

This chain joins TRBV5-4 and TRBJ2-1; tentative D call: TRBD1 (6 bases). In germline, CDR1 is SGHNT, CDR2 YYREEE (reference sequence). The CDR3 loop spans 15 amino acids. Trimming took 7 bases from V and 2 from J, leaving 16 bases between them. The CDR3 DNA reads as TGTGCCAGCGACGGGTTGGGGGCAACCTACAATGAGCAGTTCTTC. Its protein product is CASDGLGATYNEQFF.

V is TRBV9 and J is TRBJ2-7; tentative D call: TRBD1 (6 bases). The germline V and J ends were trimmed by 0 bases and 0 bases, with 13 bases remaining between them. This CDR3 has 16 amino acids. From germline, CDR1 is SGDLS and CDR2 YYNGEE. Here the CDR3 reads CASSVDRAGASYEQYF. In nucleotides, the CDR3 is TGTGCCAGCAGCGTAGATAGGGCAGGGGCCTCCTACGAGCAGTACTTC.

The V and J genes are TRBV5-1 and TRBJ2-1, with D possibly TRBD2 on 6 matching bases. Trimming shortened V by 4 bases and J by 8 bases, and 16 bases separated the two germline ends. Germline CDR1 SGHRS, CDR2 YFSETQ. This CDR3 is built from 14 residues. The CDR3 DNA follows: TGCGCCAGCAGCGCCGGGAGTAACGGCGATGAGCAGTTCTTC. This codes for CASSAGSNGDEQFF.

The gene calls are TRBV5-1 and TRBJ2-5; D gene unclear. Trimming removed 4 bases from V and 3 bases from J, with 7 bases in between. There are 12 residues in the CDR3. The germline gives CDR1 SGHRS, CDR2 YFSETQ. Here the CDR3 reads CASSITKETQYF. The CDR3 nucleotides are TGCGCCAGCAGCATCACGAAAGAGACCCAGTACTTC. Full variable domain (rest looked up from reference TRBV5-1 and TRBJ2-5): KAGVTQTPRYLIKTRGQQVTLSCSPISGHRSVSWYQQTPGQGLQFLFEYFSETQRNKGNFPGRFSGRQFSNSRSEMNVSTLELGDSALYLCASSITKETQYFGPGTRLLVL.

This chain uses TRBV7-9 with TRBJ2-7; 7 nucleotides align to TRBD1. Germline V gene data show CDR1 as SEHNR and CDR2 as FQNEAQ (reference sequence). This CDR3 region has 15 residues. Trimming took 4 bases from V and 3 from J; bases not matched to a gene: 9. The CDR3 is CASSSRDRKYYEQYF. The DNA of the CDR3 is TGTGCCAGCAGCTCCCGGGACAGAAAGTACTACGAGCAGTACTTC.

This clone was counted only a few times. The V and J genes are TRBV9 and TRBJ2-2; D gene uncertain. Germline CDR1 SGDLS, CDR2 YYNGEE. V lost 3 bases to trimming and J lost 0 bases, with 6 bases between them. The CDR3 runs to 14 residues. Here the CDR3 reads CASSGTTNTGELFF. For the CDR3, the DNA is TGTGCCAGCAGCGGTACGACGAACACCGGGGAGCTGTTTTTT.

V usage is TRBV13 and J usage is TRBJ2-1, with TRBD2 matching over 9 bases. V shed 5 bases and J 6 bases; nucleotides not matched to a gene: 11. CDR3 length: 16 amino acids. Germline V lookup: CDR1 PRHDT, CDR2 FYEKMQ (reference sequence). This chain's CDR3 is CASSPELAGETNEQFF. The CDR3 DNA follows: TGTGCCAGCAGCCCGGAGTTAGCGGGAGAGACCAATGAGCAGTTCTTC. Using reference TRBV13 and TRBJ2-1 for the parts outside the CDR3, the full variable domain is AAGVIQSPRHLIKEKRETATLKCYPIPRHDTVYWYQQGPGQDPQFLISFYEKMQSDKGSIPDRFSAQQFSDYHSELNMSSLELGDSALYFCASSPELAGETNEQFFGPGTRLTVL.

This chain connects TRBV28 to TRBJ2-7, with D unresolved. From germline, CDR1 is MDHEN and CDR2 SYDVKM. The CDR3 spans 13 residues. Between the trimmed V and J ends, which lost 6 bases and 0 bases, there was a span of 9 bases. CDR3 sequence reads: CASRSPNSYEQYF. The CDR3 nucleotides are TGTGCCAGCAGGAGCCCGAACTCCTACGAGCAGTACTTC.

This clone was picked up a small number of times. The chain joins TRBV4-2 to TRBJ2-7, with TRBD1 matching over 8 bases. Germline CDR1 and CDR2: LGHNA and YNFKEQ. This CDR3 region has 14 residues. V dropped 4 bases and J dropped 5; count of bases not matched to a gene: 7. CDR3 amino acids: CASSRAGQGNEQYF. The CDR3 DNA sequence: TGTGCCAGCAGCCGAGCCGGACAGGGCAACGAGCAGTACTTC.

This clone was recorded a few times. The CDR3 reads CASSQDLERSYGYTF. As DNA, the CDR3 is TGCGCCAGCAGCCAAGATCTCGAGAGGAGTTATGGCTACACCTTC. V usage is TRBV4-1 and J usage is TRBJ1-2; no firm D call. Trimming stripped 0 bases from V and 5 bases from J, with 13 bases between. The CDR3 covers 15 residues. Germline V gives CDR1 MGHRA, CDR2 YSYEKL.

V gene TRBV5-6 combines with J gene TRBJ2-5; 13 nucleotides agree with TRBD2. CDR1 and CDR2 (germline): SGHDT, YYEEEE. The V segment lost 4 bases and the J segment 5 bases; nucleotides outside the gene matches: 8. The CDR3 runs to 16 residues. DNA of the CDR3: TGTGCCAGCAGCCCCGGGACTAGCGGGATGTACGAGACCCAGTACTTC. Residues: CASSPGTSGMYETQYF.